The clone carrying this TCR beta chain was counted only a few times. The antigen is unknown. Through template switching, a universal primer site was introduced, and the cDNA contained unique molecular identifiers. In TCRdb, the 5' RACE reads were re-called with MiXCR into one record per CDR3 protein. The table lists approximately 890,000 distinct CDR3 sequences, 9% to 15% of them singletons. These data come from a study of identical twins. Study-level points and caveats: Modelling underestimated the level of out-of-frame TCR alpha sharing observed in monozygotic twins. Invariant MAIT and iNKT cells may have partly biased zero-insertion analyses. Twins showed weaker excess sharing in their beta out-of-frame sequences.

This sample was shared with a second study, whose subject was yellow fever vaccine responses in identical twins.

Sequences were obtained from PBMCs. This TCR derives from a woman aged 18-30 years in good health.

The CDR3 sequence is CASSQDLRTSGSTDTQYF. The CDR3 DNA follows: TGTGCCAGCAGCCAAGATCTGAGAACTAGCGGAAGCACAGATACGCAGTATTTT. The chain employs TRBV4-2 and TRBJ2-3, with 8 bases fitting TRBD2. The CDR3 spans 18 residues. V dropped 0 bases and J dropped 0; count of bases not matched to a gene: 8. Germline V lookup: CDR1 LGHNA, CDR2 YNFKEQ.